The present entry profiles one T cell receptor beta chain with its context. The data originate from a study of blood T cell repertoires in COVID-19. Turning to the study itself: Samples came from the United States, Italy and Spain, spanning acute and convalescent COVID-19. The analysed material was cDNA or gDNA that came from T cells, B-cell-depleted T cells, or PBMCs.

As originally analysed: Amplification from reference gene primers served as the basis for estimated nucleated cell counts. Clones were sequenced by immunoSEQ multiplex PCR, and TCRdb holds only the in-frame ones, with some missing. That table furnishes V, J and clone size, whereas the DNA furnished D and trimming. The data hold 450,000 to 500,000 clones, with 80% to 90% observed a single time. The CDR3 covers 15 residues. V trimming: 3 bases; J trimming: 10 bases; junction bases outside the gene matches: 7. In germline, CDR1 is MNHEY, CDR2 SVGAGI. This chain uses TRBV6-5 with TRBJ1-6; TRBD1 matches at 9 bases. The sequencing input was peripheral blood. The clonotype originates from a human donor in a cohort sampled during active COVID-19. The chain's CDR3 is CASSYRRQGGSPLHF. In DNA form, the CDR3 reads TGTGCCAGCAGTTATAGGAGACAGGGGGGATCACCCCTCCACTTT.